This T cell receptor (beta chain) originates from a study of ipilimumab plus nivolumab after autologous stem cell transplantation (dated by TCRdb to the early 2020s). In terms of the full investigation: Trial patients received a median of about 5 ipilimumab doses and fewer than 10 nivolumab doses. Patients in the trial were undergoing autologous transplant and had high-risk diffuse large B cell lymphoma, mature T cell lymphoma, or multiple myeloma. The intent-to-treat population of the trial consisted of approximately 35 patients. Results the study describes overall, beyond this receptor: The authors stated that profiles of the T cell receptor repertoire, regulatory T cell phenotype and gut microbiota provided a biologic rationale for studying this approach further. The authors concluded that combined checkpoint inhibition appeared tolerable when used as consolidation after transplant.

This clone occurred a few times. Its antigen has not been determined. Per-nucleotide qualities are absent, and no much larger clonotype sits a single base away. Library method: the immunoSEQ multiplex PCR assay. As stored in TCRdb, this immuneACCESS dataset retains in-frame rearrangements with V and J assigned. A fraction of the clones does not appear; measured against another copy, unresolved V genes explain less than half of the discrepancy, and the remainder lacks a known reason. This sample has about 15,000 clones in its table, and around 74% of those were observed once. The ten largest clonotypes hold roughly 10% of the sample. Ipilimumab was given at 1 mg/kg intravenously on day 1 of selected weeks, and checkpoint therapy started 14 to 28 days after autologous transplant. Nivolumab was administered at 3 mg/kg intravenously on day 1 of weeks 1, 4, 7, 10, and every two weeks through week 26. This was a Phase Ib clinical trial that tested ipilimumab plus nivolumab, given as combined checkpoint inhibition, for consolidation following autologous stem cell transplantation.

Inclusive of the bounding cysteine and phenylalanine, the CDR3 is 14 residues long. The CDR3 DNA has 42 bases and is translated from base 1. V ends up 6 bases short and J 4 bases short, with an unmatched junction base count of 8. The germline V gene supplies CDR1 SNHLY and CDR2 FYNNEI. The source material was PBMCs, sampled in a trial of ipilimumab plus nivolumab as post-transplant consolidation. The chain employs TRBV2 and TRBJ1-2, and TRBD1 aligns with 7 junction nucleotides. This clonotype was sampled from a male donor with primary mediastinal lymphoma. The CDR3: CASRVGTAGYGYTF. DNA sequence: TGTGCCAGCAGAGTCGGGACAGCGGGCTATGGCTACACCTTC.